What follows are 18 T cell receptor beta chains derived from one specimen sequenced in a study of blood T cell repertoires in COVID-19. Libraries were prepared by immunoSEQ multiplex PCR; TCRdb keeps only in-frame clonotypes and omits some of them. The sample lists around 140,000 clones, roughly nine tenths occurring once. Sequencing used PBMCs or T cells enriched from blood (not recorded which). The origin of the receptors is a woman aged 40-49 years who had been exposed to COVID-19.

The V and J genes are TRBV6-2 or TRBV6-3 and TRBJ2-2; D not resolved. The germline V gene has CDR1 MNHEY and CDR2 SVGEGT. V shed 0 bases and J shed 3 bases, with 5 bases lying between them. This CDR3 has 14 amino acids. As DNA, the CDR3 is TGTGCCAGCAGTTACTCCTCCGACACCGGGGAGCTGTTTTTT. Translating gives CASSYSSDTGELFF.

This clone was seen at least ten times. The chain joins TRBV2 to TRBJ2-2; 9 nucleotides align to TRBD2. Germline CDR1 reads SNHLY; CDR2 reads FYNNEI. CDR3 length: 14 residues. With V trimmed by 4 bases and J by 5 bases, 2 bases remained unmatched. In nucleotides, the CDR3 is TGTGCCAGCAGTGGGACTAGCGAAACCGGGGAGCTGTTTTTT. This sequence encodes CASSGTSETGELFF.

V is TRBV7-2 and J is TRBJ2-1; the match to TRBD2 covers 14 bases. Germline V gene lookup returns CDR1 SGHTA and CDR2 FQGNSA. V dropped 10 bases and J dropped 7; count of bases not matched to a gene: 9. The length of the CDR3 is 15 residues. The CDR3 region is CAITRTSGGRNEQFF. The CDR3 DNA follows: TGTGCCATCACGAGGACTAGCGGGGGGCGGAATGAGCAGTTCTTC.

This chain joins TRBV11-3 and TRBJ2-7; 8 nucleotides agree with TRBD1. J lost 1 base, V lost 6 bases, and 5 bases had no gene match. Germline V gene data show CDR1 as SGHNT and CDR2 as YENEEA. The CDR3 is 14 amino acids. CDR3 bases: TGTGCCAGCAGTTCCGGGACAGGATCCTACGAGCAGTACTTC. Protein sequence: CASSSGTGSYEQYF.

The chain joins TRBV3-1 (or the pseudogene TRBV3-2) to TRBJ2-7; 8 bases map to TRBD1. The V gene end was trimmed by 3 bases and the J gene end by 4 bases; junction bases not matched to a gene: 5. Germline V gene lookup returns CDR1 LGHDT and CDR2 YNNKEL (reference sequence). The CDR3 consists of 14 residues. CDR3 loop: CASSQSGGAYEQYF. CDR3 sequence (DNA): TGTGCCAGCAGCCAGTCAGGGGGCGCGTACGAGCAGTACTTC.

The chain uses TRBV5-5 and TRBJ1-1; the match to TRBD1 covers 10 bases. The CDR3 runs to 15 residues. Germline trimming cut 4 bases from V and 0 bases from J; bases unmatched to any gene: 3. CDR1 and CDR2 (germline): SGHKS, YYEKEE (reference sequence). The CDR3 nucleotides are TGTGCCAGCAGCCGAGGGACAGGGGTGAACACTGAAGCTTTCTTT. It is translated as CASSRGTGVNTEAFF.

The table lists this clone with a count of one. This sequence joins TRBV12-3 or TRBV12-4 and TRBJ1-5; no clear D. The CDR3 contains 11 residues. Deletions cut 6 bases from V and 9 bases from J, with 9 bases between. CDR3 amino acids: CASRSGGPQHF. The CDR3 nucleotides are TGTGCCAGCAGGTCCGGCGGGCCCCAGCATTTT.

The chain employs TRBV4-1 and TRBJ1-2; D is undetermined. This CDR3 contains 15 residues. Germline CDR1 and CDR2: MGHRA and YSYEKL. Trimming pared 2 bases from V and 10 bases from J, leaving 20 bases between. CDR3 DNA sequence: TGCGCCAGCAGCCAATATCCAGGAGGAGGGCTCGACTACACCTTC. Translated, it gives CASSQYPGGGLDYTF.

This sequence joins TRBV5-1 and TRBJ2-1; D is perhaps TRBD1 (5 bases). This CDR3 is built from 13 residues. CDR1 is SGHRS, CDR2 YFSETQ, per germline. Trimming removed 3 bases from V and 6 bases from J, with 10 bases in between. CDR3 sequence: CASSSQGANEQFF. Here the CDR3 DNA reads TGCGCCAGCAGCTCGCAGGGTGCCAATGAGCAGTTCTTC. The whole variable domain, filled in from reference TRBV5-1 and TRBJ2-1, reads KAGVTQTPRYLIKTRGQQVTLSCSPISGHRSVSWYQQTPGQGLQFLFEYFSETQRNKGNFPGRFSGRQFSNSRSEMNVSTLELGDSALYLCASSSQGANEQFFGPGTRLTVL.

This sequence joins TRBV6-1 and TRBJ2-7, with TRBD1 matching 9 bases. The CDR3 loop spans 16 amino acids. The germline V gene encodes CDR1 MNHNS and CDR2 SASEGT. V lost 4 bases and J lost 0; bases outside the gene matches: 7. The CDR3 spells CASSGQGTGYSYEQYF. The CDR3 DNA reads TGTGCCAGCAGTGGGCAAGGGACAGGGTACTCCTACGAGCAGTACTTC.

The chain combines TRBV4-3 with TRBJ1-5, with D hard to call. V was cut by 5 bases and J by 4 bases, with 6 bases left in between. Germline-derived CDR1 and CDR2 are LGHNA and YSLEER. The CDR3 runs 12 residues. CDR3 sequence: CASSYYNQPQHF. The CDR3 nucleotides read TGCGCCAGCAGCTACTATAATCAGCCCCAGCATTTT.

In DNA form, the CDR3 reads TGTGCCAGCAGCCCGCGACGGGTCTCTGGAAACACCATATATTTT. Residues: CASSPRRVSGNTIYF. V usage is TRBV11-2 and J usage is TRBJ1-3; D not certain. Germline CDR1 SGHAT, CDR2 FQNNGV. This CDR3 has 15 residues. Trimming took 5 bases from V and 0 from J, leaving 11 bases between them.

The chain couples TRBV19 to TRBJ1-1, with TRBD1 identical over 9 bases. V was clipped by 7 bases and J by 4 bases; unmatched bases: 7. Germline loops: CDR1 LNHDA, CDR2 SQIVND (reference sequence). The CDR3 has 14 amino acids. In DNA, the CDR3 is TGTGCCAGTACCGTCGGACAGGGGTTCACTGAAGCTTTCTTT. It is translated as CASTVGQGFTEAFF.

This clone came up once. J is TRBJ1-6 and V is TRBV2; 9 bases are a match to TRBD1. Germline CDR1 reads SNHLY; CDR2 reads FYNNEI. The V segment lost 11 bases and the J segment 2 bases; nucleotides outside the gene matches: 7. The CDR3 consists of 15 residues. CDR3 in amino acids: CAGRDRETYNSPLHF. The CDR3 nucleotides read TGTGCCGGGCGGGACAGGGAGACCTATAATTCACCCCTCCACTTT.

J is TRBJ1-5 and V is TRBV27; 11 nucleotides align to TRBD1. CDR1 and CDR2 from the germline V gene are MNHEY and SMNVEV (reference sequence). V lost 7 bases and J lost 6; bases outside the gene matches: 5. The CDR3 totals 14 residues. The chain's CDR3 is CASMGQGVGQPQHF. The CDR3 bases are TGTGCCAGCATGGGACAGGGGGTAGGTCAGCCCCAGCATTTT.

The rearrangement joins TRBV6-1 to TRBJ1-4, with no clear D. Trimming removed 2 bases from V and 8 bases from J, with 6 bases in between. The V gene's germline CDR1 is MNHNS and CDR2 SASEGT. This CDR3 has 12 amino acids. The CDR3 sequence: CASSESREKLFF. Written as DNA, the CDR3 is TGTGCCAGCAGTGAATCGAGGGAAAAACTGTTTTTT.

On this clone itself: Other DNA variants within this sample encode the same CDR3. The V and J genes are TRBV5-1 and TRBJ2-3; 10 nucleotides align to TRBD2. Germline CDR1 is SGHRS and CDR2 is YFSETQ. The CDR3 is 16 amino acids. Losses at the gene ends were 1 base for V and 0 bases for J; bases not matched to a gene: 2. This chain's CDR3 is CASSLLSGGSTDTQYF. Written as DNA, the CDR3 is TGCGCCAGCAGCTTGCTTAGCGGGGGGAGCACAGATACGCAGTATTTT.

The chain links TRBV6-5 to TRBJ1-5; 7 bases agree with TRBD1. The CDR3 has 13 residues. The trim removed 7 bases at V and 7 bases at J, leaving 7 bases unmatched. Germline CDR1 is MNHEY and CDR2 is SVGAGI. In DNA form, the CDR3 reads TGTGCCAGCACCGACGGAGGGGGCCAGCCCCAGCATTTT. Translating gives CASTDGGGQPQHF.